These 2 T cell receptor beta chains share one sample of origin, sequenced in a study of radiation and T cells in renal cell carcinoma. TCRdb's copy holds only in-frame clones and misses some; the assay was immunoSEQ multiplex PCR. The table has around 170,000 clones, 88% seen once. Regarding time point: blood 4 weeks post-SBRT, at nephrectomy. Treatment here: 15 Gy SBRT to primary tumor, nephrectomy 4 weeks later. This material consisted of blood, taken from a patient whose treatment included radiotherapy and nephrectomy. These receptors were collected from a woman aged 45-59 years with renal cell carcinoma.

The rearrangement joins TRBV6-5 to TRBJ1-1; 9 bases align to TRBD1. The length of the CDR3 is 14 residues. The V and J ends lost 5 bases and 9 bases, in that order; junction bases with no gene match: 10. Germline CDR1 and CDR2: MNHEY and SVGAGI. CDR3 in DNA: TGTGCCAGCAGTCACCGGGACAGGGTTGTTAAAGCTTTCTTT. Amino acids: CASSHRDRVVKAFF.

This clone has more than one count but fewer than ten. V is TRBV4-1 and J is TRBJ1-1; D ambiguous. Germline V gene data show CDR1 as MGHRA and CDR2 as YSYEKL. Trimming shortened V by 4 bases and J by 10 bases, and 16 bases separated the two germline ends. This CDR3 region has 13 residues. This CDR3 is CASSPDRELLAFF. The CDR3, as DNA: TGCGCCAGCAGCCCCGACCGGGAGCTTTTAGCTTTCTTT.